The rows below give T cell receptor beta chains drawn from one sample of a study of Graves' ophthalmopathy and Graves' hyperthyroidism. TCRdb reprocessed the multiplex PCR reads via MiXCR and lists one record per CDR3 protein. Here the sample spans 400,000 or so distinct CDR3 sequences, about a sixth being singletons. Sequenced material: peripheral blood. The receptors originated from an adult woman with stable Graves' hyperthyroidism. The CDR3 runs from the conserved cysteine through the conserved F or W. D genes are given only for firm matches. Some rows have no size entry. The others give once, few or many, or a class for an expanded clone.

>TRBD2|TRBV18|few|TRBJ2-7
TGTGCCAGCTCACCAGGGTCCGGGAGGGACGAGCAGTACTTC
CASSPGSGRDEQYF
>-|TRBV7-8|many|TRBJ2-7
TGTGCCAGCAGCTTAGGCGTTGTGTACGAGCAGTACTTC
CASSLGVVYEQYF
>-|TRBV5-1|many|TRBJ1-1
TGCGCCAGCAGCAAAAGGACGGGGAACACTGAAGCTTTCTTT
CASSKRTGNTEAFF
>-|TRBV11-1|many|TRBJ1-2
TGTGCCAGCAGCTTTGTGGGGGCAAAGGGCTACACCTTC
CASSFVGAKGYTF
>TRBD2|TRBV7-6|many|TRBJ2-2
TGCGCCAGCAGCCCCTCGGCGGGAGGGGTGGAGCTGTTTTTT
CASSPSAGGVELFF
>-|TRBV27|many|TRBJ1-1
TGTGCCAGCACCTACCATGGGGGCATGAACACTGAAGCTTTCTTT
CASTYHGGMNTEAFF
>TRBD2|TRBV20-1|many|TRBJ2-5
TGCAGTGCTAGGAGCTGGGCTAGCGGGAGGTTTAAGGAGACCCAGTACTTC
CSARSWASGRFKETQYF
>-|TRBV27|many|TRBJ1-1
TGTGCCAGCAGTTATAACCCGGGGGTCAACACTGAAGCTTTCTTT
CASSYNPGVNTEAFF
>-|TRBV7-9|many|TRBJ1-1
TGTGCCAGCAGCTCTCGCGGGGCCGCTTTCTTT
CASSSRGAAFF
>-|TRBV24-1|many|TRBJ2-7
TGTGCCACAGGCAAGCGCGGATCCTACGAGCAGTACTTC
CATGKRGSYEQYF
>-|TRBV12-3/TRBV12-4|few|TRBJ1-6
TGTGCCAGCAGCCGGAGCGGCGGACATTCACCCCTCCACTTT
CASSRSGGHSPLHF
>-|TRBV6-1|many|TRBJ1-1
TGTGCCAGCGGCCGGACTGAAGCTTTCTTT
CASGRTEAFF
>-|TRBV5-1|-|TRBJ2-7
TGCGCCAGCAGCTTGGCCTCAGGGGCTAGCTCCTACGAGCAGTACTTC
CASSLASGASSYEQYF
>-|TRBV6-5|many|TRBJ2-7
TGTGCCAGCAATCGCGGGGGCCGAACCTACGAGCAGTACTTC
CASNRGGRTYEQYF
>-|TRBV9|many|TRBJ1-2
TGTGCCAGCAGCGTGGACCTGCAGGGATATGGCTACACCTTC
CASSVDLQGYGYTF
>TRBD1|TRBV3-1|few|TRBJ1-5
TGTGCCAGCAGCAGAAGGGACAGGCCCAATCAGCCCCAGCATTTT
CASSRRDRPNQPQHF
>TRBD2|TRBV29-1|many|TRBJ2-7
TGCAGCGCGAGGACTAGCGGGTTATCCTACGAGCAGTACTTC
CSARTSGLSYEQYF
>-|TRBV7-2|many|TRBJ2-7
TGTGCCAGCAGCTTAGAAAGGGCCAAGCAGTACTTC
CASSLERAKQYF
>-|TRBV10-2|many|TRBJ1-6
TGCGCCAGCAGTGAGGACACTAATTCACCCCTCCACTTT
CASSEDTNSPLHF
>-|TRBV5-1|many|TRBJ1-1
TGCGCCAGCAGCGTGGCAGCTAACACTGAAGCTTTCTTT
CASSVAANTEAFF
>-|TRBV12-3/TRBV12-4|many|TRBJ1-2
TGTGCCAGCAGCTCAACGGGGGGTCAGGGCCGGGGCTATGGCTACACCTTC
CASSSTGGQGRGYGYTF
>-|TRBV11-1|many|TRBJ1-1
TGTGCCAGCAGCTTAGCGGGGGCCACGGCGGGCACTGAAGCTTTCTTT
CASSLAGATAGTEAFF
>-|TRBV7-8|many|TRBJ2-7
TGTGCCAGCAGCTTAGTAGAGGAGCAGTACTTC
CASSLVEEQYF
>TRBD2|TRBV6-2/TRBV6-3|few|TRBJ2-5
TGTGCCAGCAGTTACGGGGCCGGGCGGGAGTACGAGACCCAGTACTTC
CASSYGAGREYETQYF
>TRBD2|TRBV20-1|many|TRBJ2-7
TGCAGTGCTAGTTGGACGGGAGGATCCTCCTACGAGCAGTACTTC
CSASWTGGSSYEQYF
>-|TRBV14|many|TRBJ1-2
TGTGCCAGCAGCCAAGTGAAGAGCTATGGCTACACCTTC
CASSQVKSYGYTF
>TRBD1|TRBV6-1|many|TRBJ2-7
TGTGCCAGCAGCTCCCGGACAGGGCACTACGAGCAGTACTTC
CASSSRTGHYEQYF
>-|TRBV6-5|many|TRBJ1-1
TGTGCCAGCAGAACCTTGACAGTGAACACTGAAGCTTTCTTT
CASRTLTVNTEAFF
>-|TRBV7-2|many|TRBJ2-5
TGTGCCAGCAGCTTAGACTTGTTGGAGACCCAGTACTTC
CASSLDLLETQYF
>-|TRBV4-1|few|TRBJ2-2
TGCGCCAGCAGCCAAGGAGGCCAGGTGGTAACCGGGGAGCTGTTTTTT
CASSQGGQVVTGELFF
>-|TRBV30|-|TRBJ2-5
TGTGCCTGGAGGGACAGTTGGAGGAAGACCCAGTACTTC
CAWRDSWRKTQYF
>-|TRBV27|many|TRBJ2-2
TGTGCCAGCAACCAAGACAGGCTTCGGAACACCGGGGAGCTGTTTTTT
CASNQDRLRNTGELFF
>-|TRBV20-1|many|TRBJ2-7
TGCAGTGCCGCCCACACAGGGCGAGGTTCCTACGAGCAGTACTTC
CSAAHTGRGSYEQYF
>-|TRBV30|few|TRBJ1-2
TGTGCCTGGAGTGTGAGACGGAGGGTTTATGGCTACACCTTC
CAWSVRRRVYGYTF
>TRBD1|TRBV2|many|TRBJ2-7
TGTGCCAGCAGCCCGACAGGGGGCAGCTCCTACGAGCAGTACTTC
CASSPTGGSSYEQYF
>-|TRBV20-1|many|TRBJ1-5
TGCAGTGCTAGCACCGGAGATTGGGGCAATCAGCCCCAGCATTTT
CSASTGDWGNQPQHF
>-|TRBV6-5|-|TRBJ1-5
TGTGCCAGCAGTTACCGGGGAGTAGGGCAGCCCCAGCATTTT
CASSYRGVGQPQHF
>-|TRBV6-5|many|TRBJ1-5
TGTGCCAGCAGTTACTCGAGTGGGGGTAGACAGCCCCAGCATTTT
CASSYSSGGRQPQHF
>TRBD1|TRBV7-2|-|TRBJ2-7
TGTGCCAGCAGCTTTGGACAGGAAGGCGAGCAGTACTTC
CASSFGQEGEQYF
>TRBD2|TRBV20-1|many|TRBJ2-7
TGCAGTGCTAGAACTAGCGGGAGTGGGCTCTACGAGCAGTACTTC
CSARTSGSGLYEQYF
>-|TRBV11-2|few|TRBJ2-7
TGTGCCAGCAGCTTAGATCCCCAGGGGGGGTACGAGCAGTACTTC
CASSLDPQGGYEQYF
>-|TRBV2|-|TRBJ1-2
TGTGCCAGCAGTTCGACGGGGATAGGTGGCTACACCTTC
CASSSTGIGGYTF
>TRBD1|TRBV28|many|TRBJ2-7
TGTGCCAGCACTCCCGGACAGGGGTCGTTCGGCGAGCAGTACTTC
CASTPGQGSFGEQYF
>-|TRBV12-3/TRBV12-4|many|TRBJ2-4
TGTGCCAGCAGTTTAGCGCGCGTGGCAGTTCAAGCCAAAAACATTCAGTACTTC
CASSLARVAVQAKNIQYF
>-|TRBV5-1|-|TRBJ1-1
TGCGCCAGCAGCTTACGTGGTGGGGACCCTGAAGCTTTCTTT
CASSLRGGDPEAFF
>TRBD1|TRBV28|-|TRBJ1-4
TGTGCCAGCAGCGCCGGGACAGGGGAACAGGCTAATGAAAAACTGTTTTTT
CASSAGTGEQANEKLFF
>TRBD2|TRBV20-1|many|TRBJ2-3
TGCAGTGCTAATAGCGGGAGGGTAGATACGCAGTATTTT
CSANSGRVDTQYF
>-|TRBV9|many|TRBJ1-1
TGTGCCAGCAGCGCCTCAGCCTACCAGGGGGAAGCTTTCTTT
CASSASAYQGEAFF
>TRBD2|TRBV18|-|TRBJ2-7
TGTGCCAGCTCACCTCCTAGCGGGATTTCCTACGAGCAGTACTTC
CASSPPSGISYEQYF
>-|TRBV7-8|-|TRBJ1-5
TGTGCCAGCAGCTTACGAAGACAAGATAGCAATCAGCCCCAGCATTTT
CASSLRRQDSNQPQHF
>TRBD2|TRBV6-1|many|TRBJ2-2
TGTGCCAGCAGTGAATTGGGCGGGAGGGCCGGAACCGGGGAGCTGTTTTTT
CASSELGGRAGTGELFF
>TRBD2|TRBV5-1|many|TRBJ2-7
TGCGCCAGCAGCCCCACTAGCGGAGGGAGCTCCTACGAGCAGTACTTC
CASSPTSGGSSYEQYF
>TRBD2|TRBV7-8|many|TRBJ2-7
TGTGCCAGCAGCTTCGCCCTGACTAGCGGGATCACCTACGAGCAGTACTTC
CASSFALTSGITYEQYF
>-|TRBV11-2|many|TRBJ2-2
TGTGCCAGCAGCTTCGTTCTTGGAACCCCGATTGGGACCGGGGAGCTGTTTTTT
CASSFVLGTPIGTGELFF
>TRBD1|TRBV7-9|many|TRBJ2-5
TGTGCCAGCAACCCTTCCCCGGGACAGGGAAGGGAGACCCAGTACTTC
CASNPSPGQGRETQYF
>TRBD1|TRBV24-1|many|TRBJ2-2
TGTGCCACCAGCCGGGACAGGGCATCGGGCGGGGAGCTGTTTTTT
CATSRDRASGGELFF
>-|TRBV7-2|many|TRBJ2-7
TGTGCCAGCAGCTTAGGGAAGGGGCGGGACCCGTACGACACGCAGTACTTC
CASSLGKGRDPYDTQYF
>TRBD1|TRBV27|many|TRBJ1-1
TGTGCCAGCAGTTTACGTCAGGGGGCAGCGGCTGAAGCTTTCTTT
CASSLRQGAAAEAFF
>-|TRBV7-2|many|TRBJ2-7
TGTGCCAGCAGCTTACGTCCGGACGAGCAGTACTTC
CASSLRPDEQYF
>TRBD1|TRBV7-9|few|TRBJ2-2
TGTGCCAGCAGCGCAGACAGGGGAACCGGGGAGCTGTTTTTT
CASSADRGTGELFF